Below, 25 T cell receptor beta chains from the same sample are listed, as sequenced in a study of cytomegalovirus exposure and HLA in healthy donors. The protocol was immunoSEQ multiplex PCR, while the TCRdb copy is restricted to in-frame clones and leaves out a portion. The sample holds about 160,000 clones; 84% are singletons and the top ten take roughly a tenth. The material sequenced was PBMCs. The receptors derive from a man aged 25 to 45 in good health and CMV-seropositive.

This clone was counted a single time. J is TRBJ2-1 and V is TRBV25-1, with D possibly TRBD1 on 7 matching bases. Germline V gene sequence: CDR1 MGHDK, CDR2 SYGVNS. V lost 7 bases, J lost 4 bases, and 11 bases lay in between. The CDR3 spans 13 residues. CDR3 DNA: TGTGCCAGCACAGGGGGGTCGTACAATGAGCAGTTCTTC. Amino acid sequence: CASTGGSYNEQFF.

This clone was counted once. V is TRBV19 and J is TRBJ2-5, with D hard to call. CDR1 and CDR2 (germline): LNHDA, SQIVND (reference sequence). V was cut by 5 bases and J by 5 bases, with 9 bases left in between. CDR3 size: 12 residues. The CDR3 DNA is TGTGCCAGTAGTGGAGTTGCCGAGACCCAGTACTTC. Translated: CASSGVAETQYF.

This sequence joins TRBV11-2 and TRBJ2-7, with 8 positions matching TRBD1. The trim removed 1 base at V and 6 bases at J, leaving 2 bases unmatched. This CDR3 spans 13 amino acids. CDR1 is SGHAT and CDR2 is FQNNGV in the germline V gene. The CDR3 nucleotides are TGTGCCAGCAGCTTAGCGGACAGGGCCGAGCAGTACTTC. It yields the protein CASSLADRAEQYF.

V usage is TRBV4-1 and J usage is TRBJ1-5; D is ambiguous. The CDR3 consists of 14 residues. In germline, CDR1 is MGHRA, CDR2 YSYEKL. The germline V and J ends were trimmed by 1 base and 7 bases, with 11 bases remaining between them. DNA for the CDR3: TGCGCCAGCAGCCAAGCGCCAGGATACCAGCCCCAGCATTTT. This translates into CASSQAPGYQPQHF.

The CDR3 protein is CASSQGGGREAFF. In DNA, the CDR3 is TGCGCCAGCAGCCAAGGAGGAGGGCGTGAAGCTTTCTTT. This chain connects TRBV4-1 to TRBJ1-1, with no clear D. The CDR3 is 13 residues long. Germline V gene lookup returns CDR1 MGHRA and CDR2 YSYEKL. V was trimmed by 1 base and J by 7 bases, leaving 10 bases between them.

The V and J genes are TRBV19 and TRBJ2-3, with TRBD2 identical over 7 bases. Germline V CDR1 and CDR2: LNHDA, SQIVND (reference sequence). The junction had 7 bases not matched to a gene; V was cut back by 8 bases and J by 2 bases. This CDR3 has 14 residues. This chain's CDR3 is CASQGEGLTDTQYF. For the CDR3, the DNA is TGTGCCAGTCAAGGGGAGGGGCTCACAGATACGCAGTATTTT. Combining the CDR3 with reference TRBV19 and TRBJ2-3 gives the whole variable domain DGGITQSPKYLFRKEGQNVTLSCEQNLNHDAMYWYRQDPGQGLRLIYYSQIVNDFQKGDIAEGYSVSREKKESFPLTVTSAQKNPTAFYLCASQGEGLTDTQYFGPGTRLTVL.

V is TRBV9 and J is TRBJ2-7; 11 positions match TRBD1. CDR3 length: 16 amino acids. Germline CDR1 reads SGDLS; CDR2 reads YYNGEE. The ends lost 4 bases at V and 2 bases at J; junction bases unmatched: 8. The CDR3 nucleotides read TGTGCCAGCAGCCGCCGGGACAGGGGGACCGCCTACGAGCAGTACTTC. It translates to CASSRRDRGTAYEQYF. Complete variable domain (other parts from reference TRBV9 and TRBJ2-7): DSGVTQTPKHLITATGQRVTLRCSPRSGDLSVYWYQQSLDQGLQFLIQYYNGEERAKGNILERFSAQQFPDLHSELNLSSLELGDSALYFCASSRRDRGTAYEQYFGPGTRLTVT.

The V gene is TRBV5-1, the J gene TRBJ1-1; D is unresolved. The ends were cut back, 0 bases at V and 1 base at J, with 7 bases in the middle. Germline loops: CDR1 SGHRS, CDR2 YFSETQ. The CDR3 covers 14 residues. The CDR3 DNA reads TGCGCCAGCAGCTTGGTTCCGGGGAACACTGAAGCTTTCTTT. Translated: CASSLVPGNTEAFF.

V is TRBV28 and J is TRBJ2-7; TRBD2 matches 7 bases. V lost 6 bases, J lost 1 base, and 9 bases stayed unmatched. The CDR3 is 15 amino acids. CDR1 and CDR2 (germline): MDHEN, SYDVKM. The chain's CDR3 is CASRSQAGRSYEQYF. The CDR3 bases are TGTGCCAGCAGAAGCCAAGCGGGGAGATCCTACGAGCAGTACTTC.

The chain links TRBV6-6 to TRBJ2-7, with D possibly matching TRBD1 (5 bases). The length of the CDR3 is 15 residues. The germline V and J ends were trimmed by 5 bases and 3 bases, with 17 bases remaining between them. Germline loops: CDR1 MNHNY, CDR2 SVGAGI (reference sequence). The CDR3 loop reads CASSLLRTDNYEQYF. DNA for the CDR3: TGTGCCAGCAGTCTACTAAGGACGGACAACTACGAGCAGTACTTC.

V usage is TRBV7-2 and J usage is TRBJ2-1, with 14 positions matching TRBD2. The CDR3 is 16 amino acids. Germline V gene lookup returns CDR1 SGHTA and CDR2 FQGNSA. V trimming: 1 base; J trimming: 9 bases; junction bases outside the gene matches: 5. The CDR3 DNA is TGTGCCAGCAGCTTAGTTGGGACTAGCGGGGGAGGTGAGCAGTTCTTC. This translates into CASSLVGTSGGGEQFF.

The chain combines TRBV5-6 with TRBJ2-5; D not certain. The V end was cut by 6 bases, the J end by 2 bases, with 11 bases between. Germline V gene sequence: CDR1 SGHDT, CDR2 YYEEEE. CDR3 length equals 13 residues. The CDR3 DNA follows: TGTGCCAGCAATGGGCGTGGACAAGAGACCCAGTACTTC. It yields the protein CASNGRGQETQYF.

The chain is built from TRBV28 and TRBJ2-7; 9 nucleotides align to TRBD1. The CDR3 length is 12 residues. Trimming cost V 4 bases and J 9 bases; bases outside gene matches: 4. Germline V gives CDR1 MDHEN, CDR2 SYDVKM. CDR3 sequence (DNA): TGTGCCAGCAGTTCCTACAGGGGGCTGCAGTACTTC. Encoded protein: CASSSYRGLQYF. Full variable domain (rest looked up from reference TRBV28 and TRBJ2-7): DVKVTQSSRYLVKRTGEKVFLECVQDMDHENMFWYRQDPGLGLRLIYFSYDVKMKEKGDIPEGYSVSREKKERFSLILESASTNQTSMYLCASSSYRGLQYFGPGTRLTVT.

The chain joins TRBV9 to TRBJ1-1; no clear D gene. CDR3 size: 14 residues. V lost 0 bases and J 3 bases, leaving 9 bases between the germline ends. Germline values: CDR1 SGDLS, CDR2 YYNGEE. Here the CDR3 DNA reads TGTGCCAGCAGCGTAGAGGCCCGGGACACTGAAGCTTTCTTT. It is translated as CASSVEARDTEAFF.

The chain recombines TRBV4-1 with TRBJ1-1; D is unresolved. Trimming removed 1 base at V and 4 bases at J, with 13 bases between. The CDR3 consists of 15 residues. The germline gives CDR1 MGHRA, CDR2 YSYEKL. The CDR3 coding sequence is TGCGCCAGCAGCCAAGGACCGGGGAGGGCCACTGAAGCTTTCTTT. Its protein is CASSQGPGRATEAFF.

V and J are TRBV6-5 and TRBJ1-4; weak D call: TRBD1 (5 bases). V lost 6 bases and J lost 7, with 15 bases in between. CDR1 and CDR2 from the germline V gene are MNHEY and SVGAGI. This CDR3 spans 14 amino acids. CDR3 sequence reads: CASRPGGVREKLFF. The CDR3 DNA reads TGTGCCAGCAGACCCGGGGGGGTTCGTGAAAAACTGTTTTTT.

This clone was observed a single time. The chain uses TRBV30 and TRBJ2-5; D is perhaps TRBD1 (5 bases). Germline V CDR1 and CDR2: GTSNPN, SVGIG (reference sequence). The CDR3 is 13 amino acids. V was pared by 3 bases and J by 3 bases, with 11 bases between. Here the CDR3 DNA reads TGTGCCTGGAGACGGTTAGGGGAAGAGACCCAGTACTTC. Protein product: CAWRRLGEETQYF.

This chain uses TRBV11-2 with TRBJ1-1; D gene ambiguous. With 5 bases removed from V and 4 bases from J, the gap between germline ends came to 23 bases. Germline CDR1 is SGHAT and CDR2 is FQNNGV. The CDR3 covers 17 residues. The CDR3 is CASSLTPWRPRGTEAFF. The CDR3 DNA sequence: TGTGCCAGCAGCCTCACCCCGTGGCGCCCTCGGGGCACTGAAGCTTTCTTT.

The table lists this clone with a count of one. This chain links TRBV7-9 with TRBJ2-7; 7 positions match TRBD2. CDR3 length equals 15 residues. With V trimmed by 1 base and J by 2 bases, 5 bases remained unmatched. Germline V lookup: CDR1 SEHNR, CDR2 FQNEAQ (reference sequence). The CDR3 protein is CASSLVRGFTYEQYF. CDR3 sequence (DNA): TGTGCCAGCAGCTTAGTGCGGGGGTTCACCTACGAGCAGTACTTC. Supplemented by reference TRBV7-9 and TRBJ2-7, the full variable domain reads DTGVSQNPRHKITKRGQNVTFRCDPISEHNRLYWYRQTLGQGPEFLTYFQNEAQLEKSRLLSDRFSAERPKGSFSTLEIQRTEQGDSAMYLCASSLVRGFTYEQYFGPGTRLTVT.

The chain is built from TRBV11-3 and TRBJ2-1; 7 bases agree with TRBD2. The germline V gene has CDR1 SGHNT and CDR2 YENEEA. This CDR3 region has 16 residues. Germline trimming cut 0 bases from V and 6 bases from J; bases unmatched to any gene: 8. CDR3 sequence (DNA): TGTGCCAGCAGCTTAGAGTGGGGAGGGCCCCGCAATGAGCAGTTCTTC. This translates into CASSLEWGGPRNEQFF.

The J gene is TRBJ1-5, the V gene TRBV6-1; D perhaps matches TRBD1 (5 bases). CDR1 MNHNS and CDR2 SASEGT come from the germline V gene. This CDR3 has 15 amino acids. V lost 4 bases and J lost 0, with 10 bases in between. The CDR3 DNA reads TGTGCCAGCAGTGCAAAGGGGAATAGCAATCAGCCCCAGCATTTT. Protein product: CASSAKGNSNQPQHF.

The chain carries TRBV19 and TRBJ2-7; a possible D gene is TRBD1 (5 bases). Per germline, CDR1 LNHDA and CDR2 SQIVND (reference sequence). The CDR3 runs 14 residues. The V gene lost 2 bases and the J gene lost 3 bases, with 11 bases spanning the gap. The CDR3 nucleotides are TGTGCCAGTAGTATACAGGGTATCGACTACGAGCAGTACTTC. Residues: CASSIQGIDYEQYF.

V gene TRBV11-1 combines with J gene TRBJ1-1, with TRBD1 as a possible D gene (5 bases). V gave up 5 bases and J gave up 7 bases, with 11 bases separating them. Germline CDR1 reads SGHAT; CDR2 reads FQDESV (reference sequence). The CDR3 is 12 amino acids. CDR3 residues: CASSPQGFEAFF. As DNA, the CDR3 is TGTGCCAGCAGCCCCCAGGGTTTTGAAGCTTTCTTT.

A few counts support this clone. V usage is TRBV2 and J usage is TRBJ2-3; 13 positions match TRBD2. CDR3 size: 15 residues. Germline V CDR1 and CDR2: SNHLY, FYNNEI. V was pared by 4 bases and J by 4 bases, with 2 bases of the junction left unmatched. CDR3: CASSGLAGGPDTQYF. The CDR3, as DNA: TGTGCCAGCAGTGGACTAGCGGGAGGCCCAGATACGCAGTATTTT.

The chain carries TRBV6-1 and TRBJ2-7, with 8 positions matching TRBD1. V shed 5 bases and J 4 bases; nucleotides not matched to a gene: 7. Germline CDR1 and CDR2: MNHNS and SASEGT. The CDR3 runs to 14 residues. The CDR3 DNA is TGTGCCAGCAGTTCCGGACAGGGCGATTACGAGCAGTACTTC. It is translated as CASSSGQGDYEQYF.